One sample yielded the 22 T cell receptor beta chains listed below, sequenced in a study of blood T cell repertoires in COVID-19 (dated by TCRdb to 2018 to 2020). Receptors were amplified or captured by the immunoSEQ multiplex PCR assay. The table comes from immuneACCESS by way of TCRdb, which keeps in-frame sequences with V and J called. Part of the clones is missing from these tables; in studies checked, under half for an unresolved V gene and the rest for unknown reasons. The sample profile shows under 300,000 clones; 70% to 85% of them were found once. About 1.5% of the sample rests with the top ten. The sequencing sample was made of peripheral blood. The receptors were gathered from a woman aged 40-49 years who had recovered from COVID-19.

The rearrangement joins TRBV6-5 to TRBJ2-5; 7 bases are a match to TRBD1. Germline loops: CDR1 MNHEY, CDR2 SVGAGI. J was trimmed by 5 bases and V by 8 bases; bases with no gene match: 11. The CDR3 covers 14 residues. The CDR3 DNA reads TGTGCCAGCCGGTCAGGGGGTTTTTGGGAGACCCAGTACTTC. Encoded protein: CASRSGGFWETQYF.

The chain recombines TRBV28 with TRBJ1-5; 8 bases match TRBD1. J gave up 5 bases and V 5 bases, and 5 bases lay outside the gene matches. CDR1 and CDR2 from the germline V gene are MDHEN and SYDVKM. The CDR3 has 14 amino acids. CDR3 in amino acids: CASSVGQGDQPQHF. CDR3 nucleotide sequence: TGTGCCAGCAGTGTCGGACAGGGCGATCAGCCCCAGCATTTT.

The CDR3 loop is CASSLQGMFSEAFF. The CDR3 nucleotides read TGCGCCAGCAGCTTACAGGGGATGTTCTCTGAAGCTTTCTTT. The chain carries TRBV5-1 and TRBJ1-1; 7 bases line up with TRBD1. Germline CDR1 is SGHRS and CDR2 is YFSETQ. V was pared by 2 bases and J by 6 bases, with 7 bases of the junction left unmatched. This CDR3 spans 14 amino acids.

This chain links TRBV7-9 with TRBJ1-6; the D gene is possibly TRBD1 (5 bases). V was trimmed by 5 bases and J by 11 bases, leaving 16 bases between them. CDR3 length: 14 amino acids. The germline V gene has CDR1 SEHNR and CDR2 FQNEAQ (reference sequence). The CDR3 DNA reads TGTGCCAGCAGCCTGACAACCAGGGAAACACCCCTCCACTTT. The encoded protein is CASSLTTRETPLHF.

The CDR3: CASIIGDPGNTIYF. The CDR3 DNA reads TGTGCCAGCATTATCGGGGATCCAGGAAACACCATATATTTT. The V call is TRBV6-5, the J call TRBJ1-3; D remains ambiguous. Trimming shortened V by 7 bases and J by 4 bases, and 14 bases separated the two germline ends. Germline loops: CDR1 MNHEY, CDR2 SVGAGI. The CDR3 consists of 14 residues.

This chain connects TRBV12-3 or TRBV12-4 to TRBJ2-1; weak D call: TRBD2 (6 bases). This CDR3 has 11 amino acids. V was shortened by 8 bases and J by 13 bases, with 15 bases between the two germline ends. The CDR3 here is CASVSGLIQFF. The CDR3 coding sequence is TGTGCCAGCGTTTCGGGACTGATACAGTTCTTC.

The chain combines TRBV19 with TRBJ2-2, with 9 positions matching TRBD2. Germline V CDR1 and CDR2: LNHDA, SQIVND (reference sequence). This CDR3 is built from 15 residues. V gave up 3 bases and J gave up 5 bases; unmatched junction bases: 4. The CDR3 DNA reads as TGTGCCAGTAGTATCAGCGGGGGGTATACCGGGGAGCTGTTTTTT. It is translated as CASSISGGYTGELFF.

The gene calls are TRBV12-3 or TRBV12-4 and TRBJ1-2; 9 bases agree with TRBD1. The CDR3 sequence is 13 residues long. Trimming at V came to 6 bases and at J to 8 bases, leaving 7 bases not matched to a gene. CDR3 DNA sequence: TGTGCCAGCAGGGGTACAGGGGGCAGGGGCTACACCTTC. Its protein product is CASRGTGGRGYTF.

A single count supports this clone. This chain links TRBV11-3 with TRBJ2-2; 8 bases match TRBD2. Germline CDR1 is SGHNT and CDR2 is YENEEA. There are 17 residues in the CDR3. J lost 7 bases, V lost 7 bases, and 17 bases had no gene match. The CDR3 sequence: CASTNYQGGGRGGELFF. CDR3 nucleotide sequence: TGTGCCAGCACCAACTACCAAGGCGGGGGGCGGGGCGGGGAGCTGTTTTTT.

The chain recombines TRBV6-5 with TRBJ1-6; a possible D gene is TRBD1 (6 bases). Germline V CDR1 and CDR2: MNHEY, SVGAGI. This CDR3 is 14 amino acids long. V gave up 4 bases and J gave up 10 bases, with 14 bases separating them. CDR3 amino acids: CASSLRDNPSPLHF. As DNA, the CDR3 is TGTGCCAGCAGTTTACGGGACAATCCCTCACCCCTCCACTTT.

The CDR3 reads CASSLALQGTEAFF. CDR3 DNA sequence: TGCGCCAGCAGCTTGGCTTTGCAGGGCACTGAAGCTTTCTTT. The J gene is TRBJ1-1, the V gene TRBV5-1; possibly TRBD1 for D (5 bases). Germline V CDR1 and CDR2: SGHRS, YFSETQ. The CDR3 has 14 amino acids. V lost 0 bases, J lost 4 bases, and 10 bases lay in between.

The table lists this clone with a few counts. V and J are TRBV28 and TRBJ2-2; a possible D gene is TRBD2 (6 bases). Germline CDR1 reads MDHEN; CDR2 reads SYDVKM. V was pared by 7 bases and J by 4 bases, with 13 bases between. This CDR3 is built from 14 residues. Here the CDR3 DNA reads TGTGCCAGCAAGGGCGGGGATATCACCGGGGAGCTGTTTTTT. Translating gives CASKGGDITGELFF.

V usage is TRBV5-6 and J usage is TRBJ1-3, with TRBD1 as a possible D gene (6 bases). This CDR3 is built from 12 residues. From germline, CDR1 is SGHDT and CDR2 YYEEEE. Trimming stripped 2 bases from V and 13 bases from J, with 13 bases between. The CDR3 DNA sequence: TGTGCCAGCAGCTTATTACAGGGTCCGATATATTTT. Protein product: CASSLLQGPIYF.

The V call is TRBV4-3, the J call TRBJ1-2; 7 bases are a match to TRBD1. The trim removed 0 bases at V and 3 bases at J, leaving 7 bases unmatched. The CDR3 runs to 16 residues. Germline CDR1 and CDR2: LGHNA and YSLEER. As DNA, the CDR3 is TGCGCCAGCAGCCAAGATAGGGGGACAGTCTACTATGGCTACACCTTC. Protein product: CASSQDRGTVYYGYTF.

For the CDR3, the DNA is TGTGCCAGTAGTCCAGACCCGGGAACAGATACGCAGTATTTT. Translated: CASSPDPGTDTQYF. The chain joins TRBV19 to TRBJ2-3; the D gene is possibly TRBD2 (5 bases). Germline CDR1 reads LNHDA; CDR2 reads SQIVND (reference sequence). This CDR3 spans 14 amino acids. V shed 5 bases and J shed 3 bases, with 12 bases lying between them.

The rearrangement links TRBV28 to TRBJ1-5, with 9 bases matching TRBD1. Germline trimming cut 5 bases from V and 4 bases from J; bases unmatched to any gene: 9. In germline, CDR1 is MDHEN, CDR2 SYDVKM. CDR3 length: 16 amino acids. The chain's CDR3 is CASSGGQGGGNQPQHF. CDR3 nucleotide sequence: TGTGCCAGCAGTGGGGGACAGGGTGGAGGGAATCAGCCCCAGCATTTT.

This clone was detected a few times. This chain links TRBV10-3 with TRBJ1-2; possibly TRBD1 for D (6 bases). Germline CDR1 ENHRY, CDR2 SYGVKD. CDR3 length equals 14 residues. V was pared by 7 bases and J by 1 base, with 13 bases between. This chain's CDR3 is CAIKQGLDNYGYTF. Here the CDR3 DNA reads TGTGCCATCAAACAGGGTTTAGATAACTATGGCTACACCTTC.

The rearrangement uses TRBV18 and TRBJ2-2; 9 bases agree with TRBD1. Germline CDR1 and CDR2: KGHSH and LQKENI. The CDR3 has 16 amino acids. The junction had 5 bases not matched to a gene; V was cut back by 0 bases and J by 6 bases. This CDR3 is CASSPPEDRGPGELFF. In DNA, the CDR3 is TGTGCCAGCTCACCACCGGAGGACAGGGGTCCCGGGGAGCTGTTTTTT.

The chain has TRBV5-6 and TRBJ2-6, with D hard to call. The germline V gene has CDR1 SGHDT and CDR2 YYEEEE. V was clipped by 0 bases and J by 0 bases, with 7 bases between them. This CDR3 is 16 amino acids long. The DNA of the CDR3 is TGTGCCAGCAGCTTGGTTCGACACTCTGGGGCCAACGTCCTGACTTTC. This translates into CASSLVRHSGANVLTF.

The rearrangement uses TRBV7-9 and TRBJ2-3; a weak D match, TRBD2 (5 bases). The V end lost 5 bases, the J end lost 2 bases, and 8 bases lay between the germline ends. Germline CDR1 reads SEHNR; CDR2 reads FQNEAQ (reference sequence). CDR3 length: 13 amino acids. The chain's CDR3 is CASSRRDTDTQYF. The DNA of the CDR3 is TGTGCCAGCAGCCGCCGGGACACAGATACGCAGTATTTT.

Points on this clone: The junction does not match germline at one end; this may be a read error. The V call is TRBV6-2 or TRBV6-3, the J call TRBJ1-2; D gene ambiguous. Germline-derived CDR1 and CDR2 are MNHEY and SVGEGT. There are 11 residues in the CDR3. The DNA of the CDR3 is TGTGCCAGCAGTTACTGGGCCAGCACCATCTTC. Its protein product is CASSYWASTIF.

The sample holds a few counts of this clone. The chain carries TRBV2 and TRBJ2-1; tentative D call: TRBD2 (5 bases). The CDR3 consists of 15 residues. V shed 8 bases and J shed 2 bases, with 16 bases lying between them. The V gene's germline CDR1 is SNHLY and CDR2 FYNNEI. The CDR3 here is CASGPAGLPYNEQFF. The CDR3 nucleotides are TGTGCCAGCGGCCCGGCCGGACTGCCCTACAATGAGCAGTTCTTC.